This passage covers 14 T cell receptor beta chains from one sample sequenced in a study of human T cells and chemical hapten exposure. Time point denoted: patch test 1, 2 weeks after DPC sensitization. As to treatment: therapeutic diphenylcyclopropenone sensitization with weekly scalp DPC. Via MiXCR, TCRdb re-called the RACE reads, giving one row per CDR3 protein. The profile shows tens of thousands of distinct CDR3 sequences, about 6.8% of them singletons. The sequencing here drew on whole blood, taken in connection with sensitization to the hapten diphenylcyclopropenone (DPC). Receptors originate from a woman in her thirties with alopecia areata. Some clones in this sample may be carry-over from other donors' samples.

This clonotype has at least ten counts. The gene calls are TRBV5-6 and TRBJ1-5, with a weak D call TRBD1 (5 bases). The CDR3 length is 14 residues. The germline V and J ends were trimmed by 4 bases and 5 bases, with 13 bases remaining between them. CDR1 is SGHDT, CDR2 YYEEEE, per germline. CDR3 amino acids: CASSSGTWDQPQHF. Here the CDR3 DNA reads TGTGCCAGCAGCAGCGGGACCTGGGATCAGCCCCAGCATTTT.

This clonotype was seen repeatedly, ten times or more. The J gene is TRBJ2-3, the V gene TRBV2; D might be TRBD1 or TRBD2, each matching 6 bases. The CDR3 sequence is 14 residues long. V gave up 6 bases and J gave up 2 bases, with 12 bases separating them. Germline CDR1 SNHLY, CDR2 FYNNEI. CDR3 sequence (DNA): TGTGCCAGCAGCCGGGGGCTGCCCACAGATACGCAGTATTTT. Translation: CASSRGLPTDTQYF.

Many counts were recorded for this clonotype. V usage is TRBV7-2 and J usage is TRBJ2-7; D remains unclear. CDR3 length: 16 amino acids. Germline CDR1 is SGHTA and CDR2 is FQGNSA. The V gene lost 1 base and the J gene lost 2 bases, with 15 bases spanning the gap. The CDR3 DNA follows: TGTGCCAGCAGCTTAGACCCATACCCAAGAGCCTACGAGCAGTACTTC. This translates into CASSLDPYPRAYEQYF.

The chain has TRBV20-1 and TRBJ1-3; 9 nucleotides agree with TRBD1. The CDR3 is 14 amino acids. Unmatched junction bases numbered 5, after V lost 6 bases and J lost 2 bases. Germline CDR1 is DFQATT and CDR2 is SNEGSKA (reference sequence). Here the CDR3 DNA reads TGCAGTGCGATACAGGGGGCAACTGGAAACACCATATATTTT. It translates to CSAIQGATGNTIYF.

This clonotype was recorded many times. The CDR3 region is CASSSSGGPNRLYTDTQYF. CDR3 sequence (DNA): TGTGCCAGCAGTTCTAGCGGGGGCCCCAACAGACTTTACACAGATACGCAGTATTTT. This sequence joins TRBV27 and TRBJ2-3; TRBD2 aligns across 10 bases. Looked up from germline, CDR1 is MNHEY and CDR2 is SMNVEV (reference sequence). Losses at the gene ends were 4 bases for V and 2 bases for J; bases not matched to a gene: 15. The CDR3 is 19 residues long.

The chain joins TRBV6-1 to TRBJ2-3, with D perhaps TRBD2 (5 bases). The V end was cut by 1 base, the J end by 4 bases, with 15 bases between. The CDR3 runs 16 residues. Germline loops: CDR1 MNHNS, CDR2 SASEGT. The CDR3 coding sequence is TGTGCCAGCAGTGAAGGGCCATCCCGGCGGGCAGATACGCAGTATTTT. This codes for CASSEGPSRRADTQYF.

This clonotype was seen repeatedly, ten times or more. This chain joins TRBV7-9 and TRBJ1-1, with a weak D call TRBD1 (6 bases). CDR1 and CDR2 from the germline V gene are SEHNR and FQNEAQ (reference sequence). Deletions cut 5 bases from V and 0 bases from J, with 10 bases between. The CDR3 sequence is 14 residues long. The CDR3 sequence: CASSTGQMNTEAFF. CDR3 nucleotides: TGTGCCAGCAGCACAGGACAGATGAACACTGAAGCTTTCTTT.

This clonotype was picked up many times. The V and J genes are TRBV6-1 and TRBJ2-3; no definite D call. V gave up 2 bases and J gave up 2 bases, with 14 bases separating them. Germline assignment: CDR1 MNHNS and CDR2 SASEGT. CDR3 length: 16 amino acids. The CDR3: CASSEMWVPLTDTQYF. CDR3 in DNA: TGTGCCAGCAGTGAAATGTGGGTCCCGCTCACAGATACGCAGTATTTT.

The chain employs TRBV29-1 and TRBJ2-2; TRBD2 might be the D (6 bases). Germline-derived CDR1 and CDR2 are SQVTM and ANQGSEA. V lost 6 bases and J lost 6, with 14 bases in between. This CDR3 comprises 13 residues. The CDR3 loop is CSVSWGEAGELFF. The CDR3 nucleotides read TGCAGCGTCTCATGGGGGGAAGCCGGGGAGCTGTTTTTT.

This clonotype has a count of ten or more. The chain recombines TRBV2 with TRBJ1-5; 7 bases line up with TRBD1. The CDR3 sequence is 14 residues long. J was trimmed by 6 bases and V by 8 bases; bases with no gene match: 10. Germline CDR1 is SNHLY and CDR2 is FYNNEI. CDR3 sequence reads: CASGRQGSGQPQHF. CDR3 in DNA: TGTGCCAGCGGCAGACAGGGATCGGGTCAGCCCCAGCATTTT.

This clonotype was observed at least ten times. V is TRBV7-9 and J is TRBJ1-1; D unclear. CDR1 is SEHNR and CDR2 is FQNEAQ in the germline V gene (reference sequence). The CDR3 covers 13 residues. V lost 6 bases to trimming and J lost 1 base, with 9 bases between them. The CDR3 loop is CASSKERNTEAFF. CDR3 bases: TGTGCCAGCAGTAAAGAGCGGAACACTGAAGCTTTCTTT.

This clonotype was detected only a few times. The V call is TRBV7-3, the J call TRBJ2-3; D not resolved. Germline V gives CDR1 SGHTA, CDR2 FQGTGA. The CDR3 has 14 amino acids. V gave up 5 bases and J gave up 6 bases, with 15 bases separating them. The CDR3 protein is CASSPDLGIDTQYF. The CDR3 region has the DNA TGTGCCAGCAGCCCAGACCTAGGAATCGATACGCAGTATTTT.

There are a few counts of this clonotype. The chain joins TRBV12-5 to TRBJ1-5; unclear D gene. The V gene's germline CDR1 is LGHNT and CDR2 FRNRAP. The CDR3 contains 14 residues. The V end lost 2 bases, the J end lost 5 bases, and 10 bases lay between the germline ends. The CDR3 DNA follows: TGTGCTAGTGGTTTGAGCATCGCGCATCAGCCCCAGCATTTT. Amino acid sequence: CASGLSIAHQPQHF.

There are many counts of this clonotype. The CDR3 loop reads CASSLTGQGHNEQFF. The CDR3 DNA sequence: TGTGCCAGCAGCTTAACGGGACAGGGCCACAATGAGCAGTTCTTC. The chain employs TRBV7-3 and TRBJ2-1; 9 nucleotides line up with TRBD1. From germline, CDR1 is SGHTA and CDR2 FQGTGA. The CDR3 extends over 15 amino acids. Trimming at V came to 0 bases and at J to 5 bases, leaving 2 bases not matched to a gene.